These T cell receptor beta chains were read from a single sample in a study of shared clonotypes between healthy human individuals. Here immunoSEQ multiplex PCR was the method, and the copy in TCRdb shows in-frame clones only, minus some. The sample carries about 2.4 million clones, more than 90% recorded once. Source material: naive CD4+ T cells sorted from blood. The source is a man aged 18-30 years in good health. The CDR3 runs from the conserved cysteine through the conserved F or W. A D gene is named only where the DNA matches it firmly. Not all rows give a size; the values are once, few, many and, for expanded clones, a class.

d_gene	v_gene	j_gene	len	abundance	CDR3nt	CDR3aa
TRBD1	TRBV27	TRBJ2-7	17	.	TGTGCCAGCAGAACCGCCGCCGGGACAGGGGGAGACTACGAGCAGTACTTC	CASRTAAGTGGDYEQYF
.	TRBV7-9	TRBJ1-1	15	.	TGTGCCAGCAGCTTAGTCGCCTTGACGGGCACTGAAGCTTTCTTT	CASSLVALTGTEAFF
.	TRBV20-1	TRBJ2-2	11	.	TGCAGTGCTAGTAGGGCCGGGGAGCTGTTTTTT	CSASRAGELFF
.	TRBV5-1	TRBJ2-1	14	.	TGCGCCAGCAGTTGGCGCCCCGCTTACAATGAGCAGTTCTTC	CASSWRPAYNEQFF
.	TRBV7-2	TRBJ2-4	13	.	TGTGCCAGCAGCTTAACAGGGATAAACATTCAGTACTTC	CASSLTGINIQYF
.	TRBV6-6	TRBJ1-1	14	once	TGTGCCAGCAACGAACAGGCGCAGAACACTGAAGCTTTCTTT	CASNEQAQNTEAFF
TRBD2	TRBV6-1	TRBJ2-1	14	.	TGTGCCAGCAATACGGGGGGGCTTATGAATGAGCAGTTCTTC	CASNTGGLMNEQFF
.	TRBV2	TRBJ2-6	15	.	TGTGCCAGCAGTGAATTTAGTGCTGGGGCCAACGTCCTGACTTTC	CASSEFSAGANVLTF
.	TRBV2	TRBJ1-1	14	once	TGTGCCAGCAGCGCCCAGGCACTGAACACTGAAGCTTTCTTT	CASSAQALNTEAFF
TRBD2	TRBV11-2	TRBJ2-1	15	.	TGTGCCAGCAGCTTAGTTTCTAGCGGGAGCCATGAGCAGTTCTTC	CASSLVSSGSHEQFF
.	TRBV7-9	TRBJ2-3	16	.	TGTGCCAGCAGCTTAGCTCGCAGGGGGACTGGGTATACGCAGTATTTT	CASSLARRGTGYTQYF
.	TRBV6-1	TRBJ1-2	18	once	TGTGCCAGCAGTGCCAAGCGGGGGGCACATCAACCTGGCGGGGGCTACACCTTC	CASSAKRGAHQPGGGYTF
TRBD1	TRBV11-3	TRBJ2-1	16	.	TGTGCCAGCAGCGCTCGACAGGGGGAAAGCTACAATGAGCAGTTCTTC	CASSARQGESYNEQFF
TRBD2	TRBV11-2	TRBJ2-4	18	.	TGTGCCAGCAGCCGGGGACTAGCGGGAGATCTTAGCAAAAACATTCAGTACTTC	CASSRGLAGDLSKNIQYF
.	TRBV28	TRBJ1-2	15	.	TGTGCCAGCAGTACCCCGGTCGAAGGACCCTATGGCTACACCTTC	CASSTPVEGPYGYTF
.	TRBV6-5	TRBJ2-7	11	.	TGTGCCAGCAGGCGAAACTACGAGCAGTACTTC	CASRRNYEQYF
.	TRBV5-1	TRBJ1-3	13	.	TGCGCCAGCAGCGGAAGGGGTGGAAACACCATATATTTT	CASSGRGGNTIYF
TRBD2	TRBV19	TRBJ2-2	18	.	TGTGCCAGTAGTATGCCTAGCGGGAGATATTCGAACACCGGGGAGCTGTTTTTT	CASSMPSGRYSNTGELFF
.	TRBV5-4	TRBJ2-7	13	.	TGTGCCAGCAGCTTAGTGAGCTCCTACGAGCAGTACTTC	CASSLVSSYEQYF
.	TRBV27	TRBJ1-4	18	.	TGTGCCAGCAGCCTCCGGACGGCCGCCTATGCAACTAATGAAAAACTGTTTTTT	CASSLRTAAYATNEKLFF
.	TRBV2	TRBJ2-1	11	few	TGTGCCAGCAGTGGGGCCAATGAGCAGTTCTTC	CASSGANEQFF
TRBD2	TRBV18	TRBJ2-3	16	.	TGTGCCAGCTCACCCCGGACTAGCGTGGGGGCGGATACGCAGTATTTT	CASSPRTSVGADTQYF